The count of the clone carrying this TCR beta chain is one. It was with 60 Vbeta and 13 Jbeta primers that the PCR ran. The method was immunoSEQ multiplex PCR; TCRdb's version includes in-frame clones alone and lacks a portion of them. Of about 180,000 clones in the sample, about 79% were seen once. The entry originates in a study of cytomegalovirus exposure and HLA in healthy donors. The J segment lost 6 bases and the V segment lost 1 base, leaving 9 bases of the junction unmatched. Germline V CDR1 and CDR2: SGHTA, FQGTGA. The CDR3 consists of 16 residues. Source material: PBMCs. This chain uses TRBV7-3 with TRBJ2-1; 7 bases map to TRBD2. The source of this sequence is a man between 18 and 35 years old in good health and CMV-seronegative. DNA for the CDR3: TGTGCCAGCAGCTTAAAGGTGGGAGGGCCAGCCAATGAGCAGTTCTTC. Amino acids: CASSLKVGGPANEQFF.